One and the same sample provided the 11 T cell receptor beta chains below, sequenced in a study of blood T cell repertoires in COVID-19. The data were produced by immunoSEQ multiplex PCR, yet TCRdb's version contains in-frame clones alone and is incomplete. Of approximately 180,000 clones detected, 70% to 90% appear once; the ten largest clones hold more than 3%. Sequencing input: peripheral blood. The receptors were sampled from a man aged 55 to 69 with acute or convalescent COVID-19.

Concerning this clone: Germline is not matched at one junction end, which may reflect a read error. CDR3 DNA sequence: TGTGCTAGCAGCTCTGGACAGGGACAGTACAATGAGCAGTTCTTC. It codes for CASSSGQGQYNEQFF. The chain recombines TRBV7-7 with TRBJ2-1; 8 positions match TRBD1. Per the germline V gene, CDR1 is SSHAT and CDR2 is FNYEAQ (reference sequence). The CDR3 has 15 amino acids.

This chain joins TRBV12-3 or TRBV12-4 and TRBJ2-5, with 7 bases fitting TRBD2. The J segment lost 4 bases and the V segment lost 7 bases, leaving 3 bases of the junction unmatched. The CDR3 runs 12 residues. The CDR3 spells CASTGGRETQYF. The CDR3 region has the DNA TGTGCCAGCACGGGGGGAAGAGAGACCCAGTACTTC.

This rearrangement joins TRBV28 to TRBJ1-1, with D tentatively TRBD1 (6 bases). This CDR3 has 13 amino acids. Per the germline V gene, CDR1 is MDHEN and CDR2 is SYDVKM. V was trimmed by 6 bases and J by 10 bases, leaving 18 bases between them. The chain's CDR3 is CASSPTGSRRAFF. The DNA for the CDR3 is TGTGCCAGCAGCCCGACAGGATCACGAAGAGCTTTCTTT.

The chain recombines TRBV6-5 with TRBJ2-2; D gene uncertain. V shed 8 bases and J shed 6 bases, with 7 bases lying between them. The germline gives CDR1 MNHEY, CDR2 SVGAGI. The CDR3 spans 11 residues. CDR3 nucleotides: TGTGCCAGCCAGAGGTCCGGGGAGCTGTTTTTT. It yields the protein CASQRSGELFF.

The chain carries TRBV28 and TRBJ2-1; 7 bases agree with TRBD2. Germline V lookup: CDR1 MDHEN, CDR2 SYDVKM. The CDR3 totals 12 residues. Losses at the gene ends were 2 bases for V and 9 bases for J; bases not matched to a gene: 1. The CDR3 bases are TGTGCCAGCAGTTTAGGGGGGGGTGAGCAGTTCTTC. It yields the protein CASSLGGGEQFF. The whole variable domain, filled in from reference TRBV28 and TRBJ2-1, reads DVKVTQSSRYLVKRTGEKVFLECVQDMDHENMFWYRQDPGLGLRLIYFSYDVKMKEKGDIPEGYSVSREKKERFSLILESASTNQTSMYLCASSLGGGEQFFGPGTRLTVL.

CDR3 protein: CATRGGHGYTF. DNA for the CDR3: TGTGCCACCCGAGGGGGTCATGGCTACACCTTC. The chain links TRBV19 to TRBJ1-2; D perhaps matches TRBD1 (6 bases). Trimming shortened V by 10 bases and J by 6 bases, and 12 bases separated the two germline ends. Germline V lookup: CDR1 LNHDA, CDR2 SQIVND (reference sequence). This CDR3 contains 11 residues.

The chain joins TRBV5-4 to TRBJ2-1, with TRBD1 identical over 9 bases. The CDR3 consists of 14 residues. The germline gives CDR1 SGHNT, CDR2 YYREEE (reference sequence). V lost 4 bases, J lost 9 bases, and 8 bases stayed unmatched. The CDR3 DNA sequence: TGTGCCAGCAGCCCCAACACAGGGGGCGGTGAGCAGTTCTTC. It translates to CASSPNTGGGEQFF.

The V call is TRBV18, the J call TRBJ2-7; TRBD1 might be the D (5 bases). In germline, CDR1 is KGHSH, CDR2 LQKENI. CDR3 length: 17 residues. Trimming left V 3 bases short and J 2 bases short, with 20 bases between. The DNA of the CDR3 is TGTGCCAGCTCACCCGGATTCAGACAGAAAGCTACCTACGAGCAGTACTTC. Protein sequence: CASSPGFRQKATYEQYF.

The chain links TRBV6-5 to TRBJ2-7; 12 positions agree with TRBD1. This CDR3 contains 15 residues. V trimming: 0 bases; J trimming: 4 bases; junction bases outside the gene matches: 1. Germline CDR1 MNHEY, CDR2 SVGAGI. The CDR3 DNA reads as TGTGCCAGCAGTTACTCGGGACAGGGGGCTTACGAGCAGTACTTC. Translated: CASSYSGQGAYEQYF.

This clone has just a few counts. This sequence joins TRBV12-5 and TRBJ2-5; perhaps TRBD2 as D (5 bases). CDR3 length equals 14 residues. V lost 4 bases to trimming and J lost 5 bases, with 14 bases between them. Germline-derived CDR1 and CDR2 are LGHNT and FRNRAP. The CDR3 nucleotides read TGTGCTAGTGGTTCTCGTGAGACGGGGGAGACCCAGTACTTC. This gives the protein CASGSRETGETQYF.

The V call is TRBV25-1, the J call TRBJ2-4, with unresolved D. The CDR3 covers 14 residues. The germline V gene encodes CDR1 MGHDK and CDR2 SYGVNS. V lost 1 base and J lost 7, with 11 bases in between. The CDR3 DNA reads as TGTGCCAGCAGTGAATCTAGTCGTCTTAACATTCAGTACTTC. It codes for CASSESSRLNIQYF.